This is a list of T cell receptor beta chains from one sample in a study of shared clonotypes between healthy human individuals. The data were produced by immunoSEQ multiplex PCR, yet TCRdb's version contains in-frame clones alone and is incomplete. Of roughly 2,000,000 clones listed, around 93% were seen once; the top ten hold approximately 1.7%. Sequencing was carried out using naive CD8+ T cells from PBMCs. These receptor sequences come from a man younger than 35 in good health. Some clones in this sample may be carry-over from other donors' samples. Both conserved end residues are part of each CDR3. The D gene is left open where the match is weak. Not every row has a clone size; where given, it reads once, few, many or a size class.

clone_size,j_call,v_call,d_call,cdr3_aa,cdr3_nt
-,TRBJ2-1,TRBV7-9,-,CASSLGQGPLDEQFF,TGTGCCAGCAGCTTAGGGCAGGGGCCCTTGGATGAGCAGTTCTTC
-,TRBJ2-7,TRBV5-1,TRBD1,CASSWDRGFDEQYF,TGCGCCAGCAGCTGGGACAGGGGGTTCGACGAGCAGTACTTC
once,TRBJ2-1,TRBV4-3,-,CASSPFGGYNEQFF,TGCGCCAGCAGCCCCTTCGGGGGTTACAATGAGCAGTTCTTC
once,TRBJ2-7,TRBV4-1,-,CASSRGSGRTYEQYF,TGCGCCAGCAGCCGTGGATCCGGGAGAACCTACGAGCAGTACTTC
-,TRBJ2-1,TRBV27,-,CASSTTRVAGPYNEQFF,TGTGCCAGCAGTACCACGAGGGTGGCGGGCCCCTACAATGAGCAGTTCTTC
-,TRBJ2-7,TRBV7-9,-,CASSLAGFYEQYF,TGTGCCAGCAGCTTAGCCGGGTTCTACGAGCAGTACTTC
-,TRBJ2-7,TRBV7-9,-,CASSPGHPPTYEQYF,TGTGCCAGCAGCCCGGGCCACCCCCCCACCTACGAGCAGTACTTC
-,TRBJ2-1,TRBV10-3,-,CAILSSDSFSYNEQFF,TGTGCCATCTTAAGTAGCGATTCCTTCTCCTACAATGAGCAGTTCTTC
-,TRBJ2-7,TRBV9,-,CASSGRDAGQPGYEQYF,TGTGCCAGCAGCGGTAGGGATGCTGGTCAGCCGGGGTACGAGCAGTACTTC
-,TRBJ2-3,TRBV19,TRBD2,CASSIREGHDTQYF,TGTGCCAGTAGTATAAGGGAGGGCCACGATACGCAGTATTTT
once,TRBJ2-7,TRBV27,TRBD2,CANAAGGPCEQYF,TGTGCCAACGCAGCGGGAGGGCCCTGCGAGCAGTACTTC
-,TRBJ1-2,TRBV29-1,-,CSAETGTLYGYTF,TGCAGCGCCGAAACCGGGACACTCTATGGCTACACCTTC
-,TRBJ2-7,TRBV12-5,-,CASGSGLLLDEQYF,TGTGCTAGTGGTTCGGGACTCCTGCTAGACGAGCAGTACTTC
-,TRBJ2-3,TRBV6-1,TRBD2,CASSEDGEGSMSTQYF,TGTGCCAGCAGTGAGGACGGGGAGGGGTCTATGAGTACGCAGTATTTT
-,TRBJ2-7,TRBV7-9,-,CASSLAASTNYEQYF,TGTGCCAGCAGCTTAGCCGCTAGCACAAACTACGAGCAGTACTTC
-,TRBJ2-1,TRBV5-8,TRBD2,CASSLERGTHNEQFF,TGTGCCAGCAGCTTGGAGCGGGGGACTCACAATGAGCAGTTCTTC
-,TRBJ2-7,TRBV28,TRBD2,CASRQGLAGPYEQYF,TGTGCCAGCAGGCAAGGACTAGCGGGCCCCTACGAGCAGTACTTC
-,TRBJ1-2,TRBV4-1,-,CASSQPGRRNGGYTF,TGCGCCAGCAGCCAACCGGGACGGAGAAATGGAGGCTACACCTTC
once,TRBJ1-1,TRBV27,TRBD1,CASIHRGGNTEAFF,TGTGCCAGCATCCACAGGGGAGGGAACACTGAAGCTTTCTTT
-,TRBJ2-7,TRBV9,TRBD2,CASSVGTSGSYEQYF,TGTGCCAGCAGCGTAGGGACTAGCGGGAGCTACGAGCAGTACTTC
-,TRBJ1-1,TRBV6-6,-,CASSSQGFGLGTEAFF,TGTGCCAGCAGTTCGCAGGGGTTTGGATTGGGCACTGAAGCTTTCTTT
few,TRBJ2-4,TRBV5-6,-,CASSLAASGVNKNIQYF,TGTGCCAGCAGCTTGGCCGCTTCAGGGGTGAACAAAAACATTCAGTACTTC
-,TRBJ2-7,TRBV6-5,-,CASSLVAERYEQYF,TGTGCCAGCAGCCTAGTAGCGGAACGCTACGAGCAGTACTTC
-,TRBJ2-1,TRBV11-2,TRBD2,CASSFPLSGRADNEQFF,TGTGCCAGCAGCTTTCCCCTGAGCGGGAGGGCAGACAATGAGCAGTTCTTC
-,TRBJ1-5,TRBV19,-,CASIGQGPEPQHF,TGTGCCAGTATCGGTCAGGGGCCGGAGCCCCAGCATTTT
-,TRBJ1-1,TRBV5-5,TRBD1,CASSLRIGGVTEAFF,TGTGCCAGCAGCTTGCGGATAGGGGGCGTTACTGAAGCTTTCTTT